Presented here are 9 T cell receptor beta chains from one specimen sequenced in a study of Graves' ophthalmopathy and Graves' hyperthyroidism. The authors amplified TCR beta CDR3 regions from RNA transcripts. Second-round multiplex PCR followed a first-round RT-PCR using HTBI primers. Via MiXCR, TCRdb re-called the multiplex PCR reads, giving one row per CDR3 protein. The top ten clones hold 9.5% to 10% of a sample with hundreds of thousands of distinct CDR3 sequences, over 13% of them seen once. The sequenced sample was blood. The origin of the receptors is a woman aged 25-40 years with Graves' ophthalmopathy.

This clonotype was observed at least ten times. The chain employs TRBV28 and TRBJ2-7; a possible D gene is TRBD1 (7 bases). This CDR3 is 13 amino acids long. From germline, CDR1 is MDHEN and CDR2 SYDVKM. V was trimmed by 7 bases and J by 7 bases, leaving 17 bases between them. DNA of the CDR3: TGTGCCAGCAACATCGACAGGGCGGGAGAGCAGTACTTC. It yields the protein CASNIDRAGEQYF.

This clonotype was observed many times. The chain combines TRBV28 with TRBJ2-7; tentatively, D is TRBD1 (6 bases). The CDR3 contains 15 residues. Germline V CDR1 and CDR2: MDHEN, SYDVKM. The ends were cut back, 6 bases at V and 0 bases at J, with 15 bases in the middle. The CDR3 reads CASSVYRVNSYEQYF. The CDR3 DNA follows: TGTGCCAGCAGCGTCTACAGGGTCAACTCCTACGAGCAGTACTTC.

This clonotype was seen repeatedly, ten times or more. The CDR3 end shows no conserved phenylalanine or tryptophan, and so a read error is likely. V gene TRBV12-3 or TRBV12-4 combines with J gene TRBJ1-1; TRBD1 is a possible D gene (6 bases). CDR3 length: 14 residues. Trimming removed 6 bases from V and 3 bases from J, with 14 bases in between. Here the CDR3 DNA reads TGTGCCAGCAGCCCGACAGGACTGGACACTGAAGCTTTCCTT. Translated: CASSPTGLDTEAFL.

The rearrangement links TRBV6-1 to TRBJ2-7; the D gene is possibly TRBD1 (6 bases). From germline, CDR1 is MNHNS and CDR2 SASEGT. V was pared by 3 bases and J by 4 bases, with 19 bases between. The CDR3 runs 16 residues. The CDR3 region is CASSEVDSTTMYEQYF. The CDR3 DNA sequence: TGTGCCAGCAGTGAGGTGGACAGCACTACAATGTACGAGCAGTACTTC.

This clonotype was observed many times. The chain employs TRBV6-1 and TRBJ2-4; the D is unclear. The V gene lost 2 bases and the J gene lost 2 bases, with 28 bases spanning the gap. The CDR3 sequence is 21 residues long. CDR1 and CDR2 from the germline V gene are MNHNS and SASEGT. CDR3 in amino acids: CASSERLNPFSDRASKNIQYF. DNA of the CDR3: TGTGCCAGCAGTGAAAGGCTAAATCCCTTTTCGGACCGCGCGTCCAAAAACATTCAGTACTTC.

This clonotype was detected many times. The rearrangement links TRBV6-1 to TRBJ1-2; D gene ambiguous. Germline CDR1 is MNHNS and CDR2 is SASEGT. V lost 7 bases and J 4 bases, leaving 16 bases between the germline ends. This CDR3 has 14 residues. CDR3 nucleotides: TGTGCCAGCACCGCGGCGGCGAACCCCTATGGCTACACCTTC. Translated: CASTAAANPYGYTF.

This clonotype was counted ten times or more. The J gene is TRBJ1-1, the V gene TRBV30, with a tentative D call TRBD1 (6 bases). The ends were cut back, 5 bases at V and 6 bases at J, with 19 bases in the middle. Germline V gene sequence: CDR1 GTSNPN, CDR2 SVGIG (reference sequence). The CDR3 has 14 residues. The CDR3 bases are TGTGCCTGGCGGACAGATCCCCTGCTCTCTGAAGCTTTCTTT. Translated: CAWRTDPLLSEAFF.

A remark on this clonotype: An end of the junction differs from the germline gene, which may be a read error. V gene TRBV12-3 or TRBV12-4 combines with J gene TRBJ1-2; D is uncertain. CDR3 size: 13 residues. In DNA, the CDR3 is TGTGCCAGCACCTGGACGGAAAACTATGGCTACGCCTTC. It codes for CASTWTENYGYAF.

This clonotype was detected ten times or more. V gene TRBV2 combines with J gene TRBJ1-3, with D unresolved. The V and J ends lost 7 bases and 0 bases respectively, with 7 bases between them. Germline CDR1 is SNHLY and CDR2 is FYNNEI. The CDR3 spans 13 residues. The CDR3 bases are TGTGCCAGCATCCAATCCTCTGGAAACACCATATATTTT. Residues: CASIQSSGNTIYF.